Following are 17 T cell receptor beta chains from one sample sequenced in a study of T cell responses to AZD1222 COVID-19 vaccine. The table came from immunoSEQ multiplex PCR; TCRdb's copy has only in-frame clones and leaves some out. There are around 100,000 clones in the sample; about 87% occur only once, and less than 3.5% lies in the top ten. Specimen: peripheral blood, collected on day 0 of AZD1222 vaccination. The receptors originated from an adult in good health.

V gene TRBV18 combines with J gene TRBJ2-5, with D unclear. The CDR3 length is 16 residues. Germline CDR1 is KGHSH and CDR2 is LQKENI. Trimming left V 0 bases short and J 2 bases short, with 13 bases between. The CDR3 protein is CASSPPYQNQQETQYF. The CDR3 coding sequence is TGTGCCAGCTCACCACCGTATCAGAACCAACAAGAGACCCAGTACTTC.

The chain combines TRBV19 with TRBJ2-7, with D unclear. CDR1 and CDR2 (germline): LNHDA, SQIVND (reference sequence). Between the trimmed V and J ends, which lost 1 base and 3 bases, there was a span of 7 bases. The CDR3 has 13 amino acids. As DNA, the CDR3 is TGTGCCAGTAGTATAGCACCCTACTACGAGCAGTACTTC. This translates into CASSIAPYYEQYF.

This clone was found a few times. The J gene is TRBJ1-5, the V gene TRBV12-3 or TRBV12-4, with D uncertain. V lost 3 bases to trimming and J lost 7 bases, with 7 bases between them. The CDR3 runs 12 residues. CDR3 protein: CASSFGSQPQHF. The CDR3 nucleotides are TGTGCCAGCAGTTTTGGGAGCCAGCCCCAGCATTTT.

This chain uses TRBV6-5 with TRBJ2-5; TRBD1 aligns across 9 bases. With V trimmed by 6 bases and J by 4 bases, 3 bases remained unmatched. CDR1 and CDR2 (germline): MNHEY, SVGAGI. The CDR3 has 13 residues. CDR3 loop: CASRGTGRETQYF. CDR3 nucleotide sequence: TGTGCCAGCAGGGGGACAGGGCGAGAGACCCAGTACTTC.

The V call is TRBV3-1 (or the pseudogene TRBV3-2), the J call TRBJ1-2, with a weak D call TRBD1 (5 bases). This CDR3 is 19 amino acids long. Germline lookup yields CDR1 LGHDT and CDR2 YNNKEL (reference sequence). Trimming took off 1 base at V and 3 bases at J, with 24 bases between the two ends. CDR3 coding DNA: TGTGCCAGCAGCCAAGGATGGTCAGGGATGGTGTTGTCTGACTATGGCTACACCTTC. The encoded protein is CASSQGWSGMVLSDYGYTF.

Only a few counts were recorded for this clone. The CDR3 is CASTPTGERGTEAFF. As DNA, the CDR3 is TGTGCCAGCACGCCTACAGGGGAAAGGGGCACTGAAGCTTTCTTT. J is TRBJ1-1 and V is TRBV6-5, with 7 bases aligning to TRBD1. Germline V gene data show CDR1 as MNHEY and CDR2 as SVGAGI. V shed 7 bases, J shed 4 bases, and the junction held 12 bases outside the gene matches. This CDR3 spans 15 amino acids.

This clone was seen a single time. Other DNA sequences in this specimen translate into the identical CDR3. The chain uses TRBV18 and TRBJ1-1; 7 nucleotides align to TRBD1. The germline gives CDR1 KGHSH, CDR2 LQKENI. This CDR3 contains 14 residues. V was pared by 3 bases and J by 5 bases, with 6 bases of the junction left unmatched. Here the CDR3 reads CASSPTGTATEAFF. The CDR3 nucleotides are TGTGCCAGCTCACCTACCGGGACAGCTACTGAAGCTTTCTTT.

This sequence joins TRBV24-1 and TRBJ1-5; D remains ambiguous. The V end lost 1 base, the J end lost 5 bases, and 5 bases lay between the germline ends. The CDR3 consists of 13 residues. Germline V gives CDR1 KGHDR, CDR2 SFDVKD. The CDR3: CATSDLSDQPQHF. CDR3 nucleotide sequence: TGTGCCACCAGTGATTTATCGGATCAGCCCCAGCATTTT.

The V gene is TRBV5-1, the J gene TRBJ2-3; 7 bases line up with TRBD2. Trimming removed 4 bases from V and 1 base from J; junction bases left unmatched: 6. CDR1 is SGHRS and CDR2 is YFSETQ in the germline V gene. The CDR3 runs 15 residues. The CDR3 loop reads CASSPRSGGTDTQYF. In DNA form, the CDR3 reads TGCGCCAGCAGCCCACGCAGCGGGGGCACAGATACGCAGTATTTT.

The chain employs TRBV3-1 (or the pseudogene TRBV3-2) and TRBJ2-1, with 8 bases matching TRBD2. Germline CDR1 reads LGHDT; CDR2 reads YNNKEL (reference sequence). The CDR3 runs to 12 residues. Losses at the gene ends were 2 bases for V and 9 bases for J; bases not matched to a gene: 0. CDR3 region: CASSQRGGEQFF. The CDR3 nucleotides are TGTGCCAGCAGCCAACGGGGGGGTGAGCAGTTCTTC.

The DNA of the CDR3 is TGTGCCTGGAGTGTAGTTAGATATGGCTACACCTTC. Translation gives CAWSVVRYGYTF. The rearrangement joins TRBV30 to TRBJ1-2; no reliable D call. The CDR3 has 12 amino acids. Germline CDR1 is GTSNPN and CDR2 is SVGIG (reference sequence). The V gene lost 0 bases and the J gene lost 5 bases, with 7 bases spanning the gap. The full variable domain, its missing parts supplied by reference TRBV30 and TRBJ1-2, is SQTIHQWPATLVQPVGSPLSLECTVEGTSNPNLYWYRQAAGRGLQLLFYSVGIGQISSEVPQNLSASRPQDRQFILSSKKLLLSDSGFYLCAWSVVRYGYTFGSGTRLTVV.

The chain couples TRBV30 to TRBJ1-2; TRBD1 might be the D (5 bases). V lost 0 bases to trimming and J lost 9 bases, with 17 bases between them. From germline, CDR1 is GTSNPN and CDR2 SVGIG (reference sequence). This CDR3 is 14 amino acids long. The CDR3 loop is CAWSVRGEESSYTF. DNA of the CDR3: TGTGCCTGGAGTGTTCGGGGGGAAGAGAGTAGCTACACCTTC.

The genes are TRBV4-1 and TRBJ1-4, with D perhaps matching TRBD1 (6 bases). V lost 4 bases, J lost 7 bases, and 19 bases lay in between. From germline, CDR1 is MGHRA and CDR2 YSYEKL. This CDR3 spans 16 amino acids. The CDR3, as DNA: TGCGCCAGCAGCCTTATAGAAGGGGGTATAGGTGAAAAACTGTTTTTT. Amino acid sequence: CASSLIEGGIGEKLFF.

The CDR3 DNA reads TGTGCCAGCAGTCTCTTATTCTACGAGCAGTACTTC. Its translation: CASSLLFYEQYF. The chain joins TRBV2 to TRBJ2-7; no firm D call. There are 12 residues in the CDR3. In germline, CDR1 is SNHLY, CDR2 FYNNEI. Trimming took 5 bases from V and 3 from J, leaving 8 bases between them.

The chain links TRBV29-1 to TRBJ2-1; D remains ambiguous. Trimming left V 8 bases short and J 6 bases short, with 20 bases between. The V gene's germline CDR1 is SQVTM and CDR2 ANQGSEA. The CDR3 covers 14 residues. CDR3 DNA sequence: TGCAGCTATACCGACGGCCTACTGAGCAATGAGCAGTTCTTC. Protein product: CSYTDGLLSNEQFF.

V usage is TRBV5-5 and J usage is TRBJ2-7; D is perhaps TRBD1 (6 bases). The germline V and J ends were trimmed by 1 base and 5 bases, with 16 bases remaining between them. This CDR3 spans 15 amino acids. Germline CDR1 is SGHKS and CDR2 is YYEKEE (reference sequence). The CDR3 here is CASSLRGWGYDEQYF. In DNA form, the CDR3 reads TGTGCCAGCAGCTTGAGGGGGTGGGGATACGACGAGCAGTACTTC.

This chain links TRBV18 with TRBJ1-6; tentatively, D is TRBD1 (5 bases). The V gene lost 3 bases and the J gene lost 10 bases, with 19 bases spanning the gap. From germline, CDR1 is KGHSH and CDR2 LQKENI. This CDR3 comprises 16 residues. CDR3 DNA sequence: TGTGCCAGCTCACCTAGGGGAAAAGGCAGTAAATCACCCCTCCACTTT. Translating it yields CASSPRGKGSKSPLHF.